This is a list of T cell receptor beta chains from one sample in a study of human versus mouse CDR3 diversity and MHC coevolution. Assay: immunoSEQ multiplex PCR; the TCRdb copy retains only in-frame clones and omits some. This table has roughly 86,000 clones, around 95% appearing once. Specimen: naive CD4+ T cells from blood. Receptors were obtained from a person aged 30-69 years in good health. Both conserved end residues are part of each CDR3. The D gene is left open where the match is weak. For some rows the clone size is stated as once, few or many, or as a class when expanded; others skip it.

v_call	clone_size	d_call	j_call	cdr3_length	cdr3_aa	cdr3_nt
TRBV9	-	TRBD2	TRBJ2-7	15	CASSPGASGNYEQYF	TGTGCCAGCAGCCCGGGGGCTAGCGGGAACTACGAGCAGTACTTC
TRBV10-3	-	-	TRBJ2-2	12	CAGQGNTGELFF	TGTGCCGGCCAGGGGAACACCGGGGAGCTGTTTTTT
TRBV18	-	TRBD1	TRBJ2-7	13	CASSPTQGNEQYF	TGTGCCAGCTCACCCACACAGGGGAATGAGCAGTACTTC
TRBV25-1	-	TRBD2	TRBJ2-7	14	CASHSGTGRYEQYF	TGTGCCAGCCATAGCGGGACGGGCCGCTACGAGCAGTACTTC
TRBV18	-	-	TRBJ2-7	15	CASSRRQENYYEQYF	TGTGCCAGCTCACGACGACAGGAGAATTACTACGAGCAGTACTTC
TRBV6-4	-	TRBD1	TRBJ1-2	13	CASSDSRGQGYTF	TGTGCCAGCAGTGACTCGAGGGGGCAGGGCTACACCTTC
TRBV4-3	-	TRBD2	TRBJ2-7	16	CASSQGLAGEPYEQYF	TGCGCCAGCAGCCAAGGACTAGCGGGGGAGCCCTACGAGCAGTACTTC
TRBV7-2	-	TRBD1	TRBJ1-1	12	CASSLGQGLAFF	TGTGCCAGCAGCTTAGGACAGGGGTTAGCTTTCTTT
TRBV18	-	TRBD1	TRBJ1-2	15	CASSQTGVEGYGYTF	TGTGCCAGCTCCCAGACAGGGGTAGAAGGCTATGGCTACACCTTC
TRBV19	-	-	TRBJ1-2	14	CASSASSTLYGYTF	TGTGCCAGTAGTGCCTCGAGCACCCTCTATGGCTACACCTTC
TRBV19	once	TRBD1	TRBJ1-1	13	CATRTGWNTEAFF	TGTGCCACTAGGACAGGGTGGAACACTGAAGCTTTCTTT
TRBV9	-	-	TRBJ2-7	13	CASSVEPQYEQYF	TGTGCCAGCAGCGTAGAACCACAGTACGAGCAGTACTTC
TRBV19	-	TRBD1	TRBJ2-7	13	CATGTDNSYEQYF	TGTGCCACCGGGACAGATAACTCCTACGAGCAGTACTTC
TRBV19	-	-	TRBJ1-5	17	CASSPRPGTGSNQPQHF	TGTGCCAGTAGTCCACGGCCGGGCACAGGTAGCAATCAGCCCCAGCATTTT
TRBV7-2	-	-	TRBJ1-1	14	CASSRRVENTEAFF	TGTGCCAGCAGCCGACGGGTGGAAAACACTGAAGCTTTCTTT
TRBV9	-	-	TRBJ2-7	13	CASSVIGGSEQYF	TGTGCCAGCAGCGTCATAGGGGGTTCCGAGCAGTACTTC
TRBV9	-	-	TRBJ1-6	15	CASSIQELGGSPLHF	TGTGCCAGCAGCATCCAAGAACTTGGGGGCTCACCCCTCCACTTT
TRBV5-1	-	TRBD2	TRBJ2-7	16	CASSSPVLAGGAEQYF	TGCGCCAGCAGCTCACCGGTACTAGCGGGAGGTGCCGAGCAGTACTTC
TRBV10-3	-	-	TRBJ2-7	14	CAISGVRGPYEQYF	TGTGCCATCAGTGGGGTCAGGGGCCCCTACGAGCAGTACTTC
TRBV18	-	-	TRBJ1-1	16	CASSPGLTVMNTEAFF	TGTGCCAGCTCACCAGGGCTCACAGTCATGAACACTGAAGCTTTCTTT
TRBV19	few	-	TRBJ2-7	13	CASSQGPSYEQYF	TGTGCCAGTAGCCAGGGGCCCTCCTACGAGCAGTACTTC
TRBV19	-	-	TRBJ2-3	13	CASSLQRTDTQYF	TGTGCCAGTAGCCTTCAGCGTACAGATACGCAGTATTTT
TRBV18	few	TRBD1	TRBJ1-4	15	CASSPLGQANEKLFF	TGTGCCAGCTCACCATTGGGACAGGCTAATGAAAAACTGTTTTTT
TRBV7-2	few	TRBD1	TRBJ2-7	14	CASSLDPTGAEQYF	TGTGCCAGCAGCTTAGATCCTACAGGGGCCGAGCAGTACTTC
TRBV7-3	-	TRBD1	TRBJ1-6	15	CASSWGTGWESPLHF	TGTGCCAGCAGCTGGGGGACAGGATGGGAGTCACCCCTCCACTTT
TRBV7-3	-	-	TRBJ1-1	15	CAGSPAGRRGTEAFF	TGTGCCGGCAGCCCGGCGGGGCGGAGGGGCACTGAAGCTTTCTTT
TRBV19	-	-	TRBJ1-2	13	CASSIPGSRGYTF	TGTGCCAGTAGTATCCCGGGGTCTCGGGGCTACACCTTC
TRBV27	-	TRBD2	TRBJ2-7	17	CASSLGSGRAVGYEQYF	TGTGCCAGCAGTTTAGGAAGCGGGAGGGCCGTTGGGTACGAGCAGTACTTC
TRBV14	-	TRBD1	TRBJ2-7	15	CASSPKGQGGLKQYF	TGTGCCAGCAGCCCGAAAGGACAGGGGGGGTTGAAGCAGTACTTC
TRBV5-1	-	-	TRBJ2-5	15	CASSPGDGVQETQYF	TGCGCCAGCAGCCCGGGGGACGGTGTCCAAGAGACCCAGTACTTC
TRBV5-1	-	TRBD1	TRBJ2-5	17	CASSRTGGDTFQETQYF	TGCGCCAGCAGCAGGACAGGGGGTGACACCTTCCAAGAGACCCAGTACTTC
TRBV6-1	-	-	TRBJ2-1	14	CASSEGGNYNEQFF	TGTGCCAGCAGTGAAGGCGGAAACTACAATGAGCAGTTCTTC
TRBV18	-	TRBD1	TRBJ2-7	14	CASSAGTGLYEQYF	TGTGCCAGCTCTGCCGGGACAGGTCTTTACGAGCAGTACTTC
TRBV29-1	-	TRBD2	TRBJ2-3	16	CSVAPFGRSGTDTQYF	TGCAGCGTTGCCCCCTTCGGGAGGAGTGGGACAGATACGCAGTATTTT
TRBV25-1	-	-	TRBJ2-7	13	CASSEATAYEQYF	TGTGCCAGCAGTGAGGCCACAGCCTACGAGCAGTACTTC